Below, 16 T cell receptor beta chains from the same sample are listed, as sequenced in a study of shared clonotypes between healthy human individuals (TCRdb year 2020). CD8 naive samples were obtained by positive selection for CCR7 among CD45RO-negative cells, yielding a CD45RA+CCR7+ population from which TemRA cells were excluded. The library relied on the immunoSEQ multiplex PCR assay. Entries here come from immuneACCESS through TCRdb and include only in-frame sequences with V and J called. Some clones fail to appear in such tables; in the studies checked, an unresolved V gene covers under half of the shortfall, and the cause of the remainder is unknown. This sample is represented by more than 500,000 clones; around 95% of them were singletons. The ten biggest clones cover 0.11% of the sample. The specimen sequenced was naive CD8+ T cells sorted from blood. Taken with the paper, the label for cell subset or site translates to: CD45RA+CCR7+. The receptors come from a woman in her 30s in good health.

The genes are TRBV19 and TRBJ2-1; TRBD2 aligns across 9 bases. This CDR3 is built from 14 residues. The trim removed 6 bases at V and 6 bases at J, leaving 6 bases unmatched. Germline CDR1 reads LNHDA; CDR2 reads SQIVND (reference sequence). The CDR3 is CASSFSGRVNEQFF. CDR3 DNA sequence: TGTGCCAGTAGCTTTAGCGGGAGAGTCAATGAGCAGTTCTTC. Supplemented by reference TRBV19 and TRBJ2-1, the full variable domain reads DGGITQSPKYLFRKEGQNVTLSCEQNLNHDAMYWYRQDPGQGLRLIYYSQIVNDFQKGDIAEGYSVSREKKESFPLTVTSAQKNPTAFYLCASSFSGRVNEQFFGPGTRLTVL.

The chain has TRBV27 and TRBJ1-4, with TRBD1 identical over 7 bases. V lost 6 bases and J lost 3; bases outside the gene matches: 4. The CDR3 totals 14 residues. In germline, CDR1 is MNHEY, CDR2 SMNVEV (reference sequence). CDR3 coding DNA: TGTGCCAGCAGACCGACAGGGTCTAATGAAAAACTGTTTTTT. Encoded protein: CASRPTGSNEKLFF.

This chain links TRBV13 with TRBJ2-5; D tentatively fits TRBD1 or TRBD2 (5 bases each). V was pared by 3 bases and J by 2 bases, with 10 bases between. CDR1 is PRHDT, CDR2 FYEKMQ, per germline (reference sequence). The CDR3 is 14 amino acids. The CDR3 coding sequence is TGTGCCAGCAGCTTCCGGGACCCTCAAGAGACCCAGTACTTC. Protein: CASSFRDPQETQYF.

CDR3 sequence: CATSGVWGSETQYF. CDR3 bases: TGTGCCACCAGTGGGGTGTGGGGTTCGGAGACCCAGTACTTC. The chain carries TRBV15 and TRBJ2-5; D call uncertain. The CDR3 has 14 residues. The V gene lost 6 bases and the J gene lost 5 bases, with 16 bases spanning the gap. Germline V lookup: CDR1 LNHNV, CDR2 YYDKDF (reference sequence).

The CDR3: CASSVGGGKNIQYF. The CDR3 coding sequence is TGTGCCAGCAGCGTAGGAGGCGGTAAAAACATTCAGTACTTC. The V gene is TRBV9, the J gene TRBJ2-4; no definite D call. The length of the CDR3 is 14 residues. V was trimmed by 0 bases and J by 4 bases, leaving 8 bases between them. Germline V gene sequence: CDR1 SGDLS, CDR2 YYNGEE.

This chain uses TRBV27 with TRBJ1-2; a weak D match, TRBD1 (5 bases). Trimming removed 4 bases from V and 2 bases from J, with 14 bases in between. CDR1 is MNHEY and CDR2 is SMNVEV in the germline V gene (reference sequence). The CDR3 totals 15 residues. The CDR3 region has the DNA TGTGCCAGCAGTTCTGGGACGGTCGAAAACTATGGCTACACCTTC. Protein product: CASSSGTVENYGYTF.

The chain uses TRBV19 and TRBJ2-7, with D perhaps matching TRBD1 (6 bases). CDR1 is LNHDA and CDR2 is SQIVND in the germline V gene (reference sequence). The CDR3 sequence is 14 residues long. With 5 bases removed from V and 3 bases from J, the gap between germline ends came to 14 bases. The CDR3 spells CASSPRTVGYEQYF. The CDR3 nucleotides read TGTGCCAGTAGTCCTCGGACAGTGGGCTACGAGCAGTACTTC.

J is TRBJ2-3 and V is TRBV6-4; tentative D call: TRBD2 (6 bases). This CDR3 contains 18 residues. V lost 2 bases and J lost 1, with 19 bases in between. Germline V gene lookup returns CDR1 MRHNA and CDR2 SNTAGT. The CDR3 reads CASSDRAGTILGTDTQYF. CDR3 bases: TGTGCCAGCAGTGACAGGGCGGGAACGATACTTGGCACAGATACGCAGTATTTT.

The gene calls are TRBV28 and TRBJ2-7; 9 positions agree with TRBD1. The CDR3 sequence is 14 residues long. V lost 8 bases, J lost 2 bases, and 7 bases stayed unmatched. Germline V gives CDR1 MDHEN, CDR2 SYDVKM. CDR3 DNA: TGTGCCAGCTCAGCGGGACAGGGCACCTACGAGCAGTACTTC. This codes for CASSAGQGTYEQYF.

The chain recombines TRBV7-8 with TRBJ2-5, with TRBD1 matching 8 bases. The J call may not be correct, given that the DNA end is closer to TRBJ2-7. This CDR3 comprises 14 residues. Germline-derived CDR1 and CDR2 are SGHVS and FQNEAQ. For the CDR3, the DNA is TGTGCCAGCAGCCCTGGGCAGGGGGCGGACGAGCAGTACTTC. It translates to CASSPGQGADEQYF.

The gene calls are TRBV5-1 and TRBJ2-5; no clear D gene. The DNA end favors TRBJ2-7, so the J call may be wrong. This CDR3 has 13 residues. Germline CDR1 is SGHRS and CDR2 is YFSETQ. The CDR3 DNA is TGCGCCAGCAGCTTATCGACTGACTACGAGCAGTACTTC. Amino acid sequence: CASSLSTDYEQYF.

The gene calls are TRBV28 and TRBJ2-4; D may correspond to TRBD1 or TRBD2 (5 bases each). V was pared by 3 bases and J by 0 bases, with 12 bases between. The CDR3 extends over 16 amino acids. Germline lookup yields CDR1 MDHEN and CDR2 SYDVKM. The CDR3 DNA sequence: TGTGCCAGCAGTTTTGGGACGTCGCGAGCCAAAAACATTCAGTACTTC. Encoded protein: CASSFGTSRAKNIQYF.

J is TRBJ2-1 and V is TRBV5-8, with 7 nucleotides matching TRBD1. Germline loops: CDR1 SGHTS, CDR2 YDEGEE. V lost 7 bases to trimming and J lost 7 bases; unmatched junction nucleotides: 14. The CDR3 has 15 amino acids. CDR3 loop: CASGLRDSPWNEQFF. The CDR3 nucleotides are TGTGCCAGCGGGCTTCGGGACAGTCCCTGGAATGAGCAGTTCTTC.

This rearrangement joins TRBV11-1 to TRBJ2-7; 9 bases map to TRBD1. The CDR3 length is 13 residues. Germline V gene data show CDR1 as SGHAT and CDR2 as FQDESV (reference sequence). The trim removed 3 bases at V and 4 bases at J, leaving 1 base unmatched. The DNA of the CDR3 is TGTGCCAGCAGCTTCGGACAGGGGTACGAGCAGTACTTC. This gives the protein CASSFGQGYEQYF.

The V gene is TRBV28, the J gene TRBJ2-7; the match to TRBD2 covers 11 bases. CDR1 and CDR2 (germline): MDHEN, SYDVKM. Trimming removed 6 bases from V and 3 bases from J; junction bases left unmatched: 7. CDR3 length: 15 amino acids. Here the CDR3 DNA reads TGTGCCAGCAGACTAGCGGGAGAAGGTGGCTACGAGCAGTACTTC. It is translated as CASRLAGEGGYEQYF. The full variable domain, completed using reference TRBV28 and TRBJ2-7, is DVKVTQSSRYLVKRTGEKVFLECVQDMDHENMFWYRQDPGLGLRLIYFSYDVKMKEKGDIPEGYSVSREKKERFSLILESASTNQTSMYLCASRLAGEGGYEQYFGPGTRLTVT.

The chain employs TRBV28 and TRBJ2-1; D assignment may be TRBD1 or TRBD2 (5 bases each). V was cut by 4 bases and J by 6 bases, with 19 bases left in between. Germline V lookup: CDR1 MDHEN, CDR2 SYDVKM. CDR3 length equals 16 residues. DNA of the CDR3: TGTGCCAGCAGTTCGGTCTCGGCAGGGCTAGCCAATGAGCAGTTCTTC. Its translation is CASSSVSAGLANEQFF.